A selection of T cell receptor beta chains follows, all from one sample in a study of T cell repertoires in cytomegalovirus infection. TCRdb recomputed calls from the reads with MiXCR, one row per CDR3 protein. Here the sample spans 830,000 or so distinct CDR3 sequences, approximately 32% being singletons. No antigen is known for these receptors. The sample here was cultured CD8+ T cells from PBMCs, taken from culture after CMV antigen stimulation. The receptors were gathered from a human donor in good health (CMV status not recorded). Some clones in this sample may be carry-over from other donors' samples. The CDR3 runs from the conserved cysteine through the conserved F or W. A D gene is named only where the DNA matches it firmly.

TRBJ2-7	-	TRBV7-2	CASSLYGITYEQYF
TRBJ1-1	TRBD1	TRBV9	CASSASPDRGHSTEAFF
TRBJ1-4	-	TRBV6-6	CASKLSGGRKEKLFF
TRBJ2-3	-	TRBV24-1	CATSDLSSASASTDTQYF
TRBJ2-1	-	TRBV7-2	CASSFQLAPSSDNEQFF
TRBJ1-6	-	TRBV15	CATSRVGSYSPLHF
TRBJ2-3	-	TRBV6-1	CASSIGAGVLADTQYF
TRBJ2-3	-	TRBV7-2	CASSPRTGRDTQYF
TRBJ2-2	-	TRBV7-6	CASPSTGELFF
TRBJ2-1	TRBD1	TRBV11-2	CASSLPDRAYNEQFF